This is a list of T cell receptor beta chains from one sample in a study of blood T cell repertoires in COVID-19. TCRdb's copy holds only in-frame clones and misses some; the assay was immunoSEQ multiplex PCR. The table lists more than 150,000 clones, approximately 87% of them singletons. Specimen: peripheral blood. The receptors shown here come from a woman in her 70s with acute or convalescent COVID-19. Each CDR3 is given with its conserved first and last residue. D genes are given only for firm matches. Expanded clones get a size class; other rows say once, few or many, or leave the size out.

v_call	clone_size	j_call	d_call	cdr3_nt	cdr3_aa
TRBV7-2	once	TRBJ2-5	-	TGTGCCAGCAGCTCCGACAGCACCCAAGAGACCCAGTACTTC	CASSSDSTQETQYF
TRBV19	-	TRBJ1-1	TRBD1	TGTGCCAGTGGCGCGGGCAACAGGGGTTTCGCTTTCTTT	CASGAGNRGFAFF
TRBV5-1	-	TRBJ2-2	TRBD2	TGCGCCAGCAACCGGGGGGGCATTAGCACCGGGGAGCTGTTTTTT	CASNRGGISTGELFF
TRBV27	-	TRBJ2-6	-	TGTGCCAGCAGTCCGCAGGGAATTAGGGCCAACGTCCTGACTTTC	CASSPQGIRANVLTF
TRBV3-1/TRBV3-2	-	TRBJ1-5	-	TGTGCCAGCAGCCAAGTAAACAGGGAGCCCCAGCATTTT	CASSQVNREPQHF
TRBV9	few	TRBJ2-2	TRBD1	TGTGCCAGCAGCGCCTGGACAGGGGAGAACACCGGGGAGCTGTTTTTT	CASSAWTGENTGELFF
TRBV29-1	-	TRBJ2-5	TRBD1	TGCAGCGTTGGCCCGACAGGGGCCTGGGGAGAGACCCAGTACTTC	CSVGPTGAWGETQYF
TRBV28	-	TRBJ1-2	TRBD1	TGTGCCAGCAGTTCTGGACTCGGGACAGCCTATGGCTACACCTTC	CASSSGLGTAYGYTF
TRBV7-2	-	TRBJ2-1	TRBD2	TGTGCCAGCAGCTTAGGTGGCGGGAGCTACGATGAGCAGTTCTTC	CASSLGGGSYDEQFF
TRBV27	-	TRBJ2-7	-	TGTGCCAGCAGTTTTAAATGGAGCTCCTACGAGCAGTACTTC	CASSFKWSSYEQYF
TRBV18	-	TRBJ1-6	TRBD1	TGTGCCAGCTCACCAGGCGGACAGGGGATCGATTCACCCCTCCACTTT	CASSPGGQGIDSPLHF
TRBV30	-	TRBJ1-2	TRBD1	TGTGCCGGAGGTCGGGACAGCTATGGCTACACCTTC	CAGGRDSYGYTF
TRBV3-1/TRBV3-2	-	TRBJ2-1	-	TGTGCCAGCAGCCCGGGTTCTGTACCGGAGGAGCAGTTCTTC	CASSPGSVPEEQFF
TRBV2	-	TRBJ1-2	-	TGTGCCAGCAGTGGGGGGCACACCCTCTATGGCTACACCTTC	CASSGGHTLYGYTF
TRBV4-3	-	TRBJ2-7	-	TGCGCCAGCAGCCAAGATCTGGTCAGGTCCTACGAGCAGTACTTC	CASSQDLVRSYEQYF
TRBV7-9	-	TRBJ2-1	TRBD2	TGTGCCAGCAGCTTGACTAGCGGGGGAAATGAGCAGTTCTTC	CASSLTSGGNEQFF
TRBV6-5	-	TRBJ1-1	-	TGTGCCAGCAGCAGACAGGTTATGAACACTGAAGCTTTCTTT	CASSRQVMNTEAFF
TRBV2	-	TRBJ1-1	TRBD1	TGTGCCAGCACCATACAGGGGATCGGGAACACTGAAGCTTTCTTT	CASTIQGIGNTEAFF
TRBV7-9	-	TRBJ2-5	-	TGTGCCAGCAGGGGGGCCCAAGAGACCCAGTACTTC	CASRGAQETQYF
TRBV7-3	-	TRBJ2-2	TRBD1	TGTGCCAGCAGCCCGGACAGGGACACCGGGGAGCTGTTTTTT	CASSPDRDTGELFF
TRBV5-1	-	TRBJ1-6	TRBD1	TGCGCCAGCAGCTTGACCGGGACAGGGACTTATTCACCCCTCCACTTT	CASSLTGTGTYSPLHF
TRBV28	once	TRBJ2-3	TRBD2	TGTGCCAGCAGTAGAGGTGGAATAGCGGGATCAGATACGCAGTATTTT	CASSRGGIAGSDTQYF